Shown below are 6 T cell receptor beta chains from a single sample sequenced in a study of shared clonotypes between healthy human individuals. Profiling relied on immunoSEQ multiplex PCR, and the TCRdb table lists in-frame clones only, not all of them. The sample includes roughly 170,000 clones, 65% to 70% seen only once; the top ten take 10%. The material sequenced was memory CD4+ T cells sorted from blood. Noted subset: CD45RA-negative fraction. These TCRs come from a man younger than 40 in good health.

V is TRBV2 and J is TRBJ1-4; D may be TRBD1 (5 bases). The V end was cut by 4 bases, the J end by 5 bases, with 11 bases between. Germline assignment: CDR1 SNHLY and CDR2 FYNNEI. The CDR3 is 14 residues long. The CDR3 loop reads CASSVDRLNEKLFF. The CDR3 nucleotides read TGTGCCAGCAGTGTAGACAGATTGAATGAAAAACTGTTTTTT.

CDR3 in DNA: TGTGCCAGCAGCCGCGCAGGGGGGGAGTACGAGCAGTACTTC. Translating gives CASSRAGGEYEQYF. The chain links TRBV6-5 to TRBJ2-7; D may be TRBD1 or TRBD2 (7 bases each). The V gene's germline CDR1 is MNHEY and CDR2 SVGAGI. This CDR3 has 14 residues. Trimming removed 6 bases from V and 4 bases from J, with 16 bases in between.

This clone came up a few times. The chain has TRBV10-2 and TRBJ1-2; no clear D. The germline V gene has CDR1 WSHSY and CDR2 SAAADI. The CDR3 extends over 12 amino acids. V shed 2 bases and J shed 7 bases, with 8 bases lying between them. The CDR3 sequence is CASSEGLIGYTF. Written as DNA, the CDR3 is TGCGCCAGCAGTGAGGGGCTTATTGGCTACACCTTC.

This clone was counted a single time. The V call is TRBV10-3, the J call TRBJ1-1; 9 positions agree with TRBD1. There are 16 residues in the CDR3. The J segment lost 5 bases and the V segment lost 6 bases, leaving 13 bases of the junction unmatched. The germline V gene encodes CDR1 ENHRY and CDR2 SYGVKD. The CDR3 region is CAIRPGTGKEKTEAFF. Here the CDR3 DNA reads TGTGCCATCAGGCCCGGGACAGGGAAAGAAAAAACTGAAGCTTTCTTT.

On this clone itself: The identical CDR3 is also encoded by other nucleotide sequences in the sample. The V call is TRBV9, the J call TRBJ2-6; 12 positions agree with TRBD1. V gave up 3 bases and J gave up 3 bases; unmatched junction bases: 7. The V gene's germline CDR1 is SGDLS and CDR2 YYNGEE. This CDR3 contains 18 residues. The CDR3 bases are TGTGCCAGCAGCGGGCGGGGACAGGGGGCGCTTGGGGCCAACGTCCTGACTTTC. Its protein is CASSGRGQGALGANVLTF.

This clone was picked up one time. This sequence joins TRBV5-1 and TRBJ2-1; 11 nucleotides line up with TRBD2. Unmatched junction bases numbered 3, after V lost 2 bases and J lost 8 bases. The CDR3 sequence is 14 residues long. CDR1 SGHRS and CDR2 YFSETQ come from the germline V gene. CDR3 residues: CASSFSGRAYEQFF. The CDR3 coding sequence is TGCGCCAGCAGCTTTAGCGGGAGGGCCTATGAGCAGTTCTTC.